The 29 T cell receptor beta chains presented below share a single source sample, sequenced in a study of neurological immune-mediated disorders. TCRdb re-derived calls from the 5' RACE reads in MiXCR, one entry per CDR3 protein. Here the sample spans some 70,000 distinct CDR3 sequences, 3.4% being singletons. Sequencing used PBMCs. These receptors were taken from a middle-aged man with multiple sclerosis.

Concerning this clonotype: This may be a read error: a much more frequent sequence differs by one nucleotide. The chain uses TRBV12-3 or TRBV12-4 and TRBJ1-5; D is unclear. This CDR3 has 13 residues. The CDR3 here is CAGSQIRNQPQHF. In DNA form, the CDR3 reads TGTGCCGGCAGTCAGATACGCAATCAGCCCCAGCATTTT.

Worth noting for this clonotype: One base away lies a much larger clone, so this may be a sequencing read error. The chain combines TRBV12-3 or TRBV12-4 with TRBJ1-2; D uncertain. V gave up 3 bases and J gave up 1 base, with 12 bases separating them. The CDR3 has 15 residues. The CDR3 loop reads CASSFGKNHNYGYTF. The CDR3 DNA is TGTGCCAGCAGTTTTGGGAAAAATCATAACTATGGCTACACCTTC.

The sample holds a few counts of this clonotype. This could be a read error, since a much larger clone is one nucleotide away. The V call is TRBV27, the J call TRBJ1-5; tentatively, D is TRBD1 (5 bases). The length of the CDR3 is 13 residues. Germline V lookup: CDR1 MNHEY, CDR2 SMNVEV (reference sequence). Trimming removed 10 bases at V and 10 bases at J, with 20 bases between. The CDR3 reads CANSVGTYGPQHF. The CDR3 DNA is TGTGCCAACAGCGTCGGGACGTACGGTCCCCAGCATTTT.

This clonotype has a count of ten or more. The V and J genes are TRBV7-3 and TRBJ2-1; D is unresolved. Trimming left V 5 bases short and J 3 bases short, with 11 bases between. Germline V gives CDR1 SGHTA, CDR2 FQGTGA. The CDR3 has 14 amino acids. This CDR3 reads CASSPGADYNEQFF. Written as DNA, the CDR3 is TGTGCCAGCAGCCCCGGCGCAGACTACAATGAGCAGTTCTTC.

Turning to this clonotype: This may be a read error: a much more frequent sequence differs by one nucleotide. The genes are TRBV20-1 and TRBJ2-3, with D possibly called TRBD1 or TRBD2 (6 bases each). Germline loops: CDR1 DFQATT, CDR2 SNEGSKA (reference sequence). The CDR3 totals 15 residues. CDR3 sequence (DNA): TGCAGTGCTAGGATGGTCGGGGGCCGCACAAATACGCAGTATTTT. It encodes CSARMVGGRTNTQYF.

This clonotype was detected only a few times. The J gene is TRBJ1-2, the V gene TRBV10-1; possibly TRBD1 for D (5 bases). V lost 3 bases and J 7 bases, leaving 15 bases between the germline ends. CDR3 size: 14 residues. Germline V CDR1 and CDR2: WNHNN, SYGVQD (reference sequence). The CDR3 loop is CASSDGTASIGYTF. The DNA for the CDR3 is TGCGCCAGCAGTGACGGGACGGCTAGTATTGGCTACACCTTC.

This clonotype occurred many times. V usage is TRBV3-1 and J usage is TRBJ2-7, with 9 bases fitting TRBD1. The germline V gene encodes CDR1 LGHDT and CDR2 YNNKEL (reference sequence). The CDR3 loop spans 14 amino acids. J lost 6 bases, V lost 4 bases, and 7 bases had no gene match. CDR3 residues: CASSLGTGNSEQYF. The DNA for the CDR3 is TGTGCCAGCAGCCTGGGGACAGGGAACAGCGAGCAGTACTTC.

This clonotype showed up many times. V gene TRBV6-1 combines with J gene TRBJ2-1, with 10 bases fitting TRBD2. The CDR3 consists of 14 residues. With 1 base clipped from V and 9 bases from J, the junction kept 3 bases outside the gene matches. Germline lookup yields CDR1 MNHNS and CDR2 SASEGT. In DNA form, the CDR3 reads TGTGCCAGCAGTGAAGGTAGCGGGAGGAGTGAGCAGTTCTTC. Its protein product is CASSEGSGRSEQFF.

This clonotype was seen repeatedly, ten times or more. The CDR3 is CATSRGTGPYGYTF. CDR3 sequence (DNA): TGTGCCACCAGCAGAGGTACAGGGCCCTATGGCTACACCTTC. The chain joins TRBV15 to TRBJ1-2; D perhaps matches TRBD1 (6 bases). The ends were cut back, 1 base at V and 4 bases at J, with 10 bases in the middle. Germline V gives CDR1 LNHNV, CDR2 YYDKDF (reference sequence). The CDR3 length is 14 residues.

This clonotype was recorded at least ten times. The J gene is TRBJ2-7, the V gene TRBV20-1; D possibly corresponds to TRBD2 (6 bases). Germline V gene sequence: CDR1 DFQATT, CDR2 SNEGSKA (reference sequence). V lost 1 base and J lost 3, with 16 bases in between. The CDR3 totals 15 residues. The CDR3 DNA follows: TGCAGTGCTAGAGGACTAGTCAGTGGAAACTACGAGCAGTACTTC. It yields the protein CSARGLVSGNYEQYF.

Ten or more counts support this clonotype. V is TRBV5-5 and J is TRBJ1-1; D remains unclear. The CDR3 has 13 residues. Germline values: CDR1 SGHKS, CDR2 YYEKEE (reference sequence). The V end was cut by 2 bases, the J end by 1 base, with 6 bases between. The CDR3 loop reads CASSFFTNTEAFF. The CDR3, as DNA: TGTGCCAGCAGCTTTTTTACGAACACTGAAGCTTTCTTT.

On this clonotype itself: With a much larger clone just one base away, this may be a read error. CDR3 loop: CASTKSNQPQHF. The CDR3 DNA sequence: TGTGCCAGCACCAAGAGCAATCAGCCCCAGCATTTT. This chain connects TRBV6-6 to TRBJ1-5; no reliable D call. The CDR3 covers 12 residues. Germline CDR1 is MNHNY and CDR2 is SVGAGI (reference sequence). Trimming shortened V by 7 bases and J by 1 base, and 5 bases separated the two germline ends.

This clonotype was observed many times. A single base separates this from a much larger clone, so it may be a read error. CDR3 in DNA: TGTGCCAGCAGGGGGTACGATTCACACCTCCACTTT. Translation gives CASRGYDSHLHF. The genes are TRBV2 and TRBJ1-6; the D is unclear. From germline, CDR1 is SNHLY and CDR2 FYNNEI. CDR3 length equals 12 residues.

Comment on this clonotype: One base away lies a much larger clone, so this may be a sequencing read error. The chain employs TRBV6-5 and TRBJ2-3; D not certain. CDR1 is MNHEY, CDR2 SVGAGI, per germline. The V end was cut by 4 bases, the J end by 0 bases, with 11 bases between. The CDR3 length is 15 residues. The CDR3 sequence is CASSSGVASTDTQYF. In DNA form, the CDR3 reads TGTGCCAGCAGTTCCGGCGTTGCTAGCACAGATACGCAGTATTTT.

In this sample, this clonotype turned up many times. The chain recombines TRBV9 with TRBJ2-3, with a weak D call TRBD1 (6 bases). The germline CDR1 and CDR2 sequences are SGDLS and YYNGEE. The CDR3 loop spans 13 amino acids. Trimming took 0 bases from V and 7 from J, leaving 9 bases between them. The CDR3: CASSVEDSYTQYF. For the CDR3, the DNA is TGTGCCAGCAGCGTAGAGGACAGTTATACGCAGTATTTT.

This clonotype came up many times. The rearrangement joins TRBV5-1 to TRBJ2-7; D uncertain. This CDR3 has 14 residues. Trimming left V 3 bases short and J 3 bases short, with 13 bases between. CDR1 is SGHRS and CDR2 is YFSETQ in the germline V gene. CDR3 protein: CASSSGRTVYEQYF. The CDR3 DNA is TGCGCCAGCAGCTCCGGACGGACGGTCTACGAGCAGTACTTC.

This clonotype has a count of ten or more. The chain has TRBV7-6 and TRBJ1-6; D call uncertain. V was pared by 1 base and J by 7 bases, with 11 bases between. This CDR3 has 15 residues. Germline CDR1 is SGHVS and CDR2 is FNYEAQ. The CDR3 loop reads CASSLDSTENSPLHF. In DNA, the CDR3 is TGTGCCAGCAGCTTAGACTCAACGGAGAATTCACCCCTCCACTTT.

This clonotype was observed at least ten times. The rearrangement joins TRBV5-1 to TRBJ2-5; D is undetermined. Germline V gene lookup returns CDR1 SGHRS and CDR2 YFSETQ. CDR3 length equals 13 residues. V shed 4 bases and J shed 3 bases, with 10 bases lying between them. This chain's CDR3 is CASSVGREETQYF. The CDR3 DNA follows: TGCGCCAGCAGCGTAGGACGGGAAGAGACCCAGTACTTC.

This clonotype was observed many times. The CDR3 DNA sequence: TGCAGTGCTAGCAGGACGGTTTGGTTGGAGCAGTTCTTC. It yields the protein CSASRTVWLEQFF. The chain carries TRBV20-1 and TRBJ2-1; D remains unclear. Germline CDR1 DFQATT, CDR2 SNEGSKA (reference sequence). This CDR3 is built from 13 residues. Trimming removed 3 bases at V and 10 bases at J, with 16 bases between.

This clonotype was seen repeatedly, ten times or more. The chain recombines TRBV7-9 with TRBJ1-1; 8 nucleotides match TRBD1. The CDR3 has 17 amino acids. Per germline, CDR1 SEHNR and CDR2 FQNEAQ (reference sequence). With 5 bases clipped from V and 0 bases from J, the junction kept 11 bases outside the gene matches. The CDR3 region has the DNA TGTGCCAGCAGCCCTCGGACAGGGCGCCCCCTGAACACTGAAGCTTTCTTT. Amino acid sequence: CASSPRTGRPLNTEAFF.

In this sample, this clonotype turned up a few times. The rearrangement joins TRBV7-9 to TRBJ1-1; tentative D call: TRBD1 (5 bases). The V gene lost 7 bases and the J gene lost 7 bases, with 16 bases spanning the gap. Germline CDR1 SEHNR, CDR2 FQNEAQ (reference sequence). This CDR3 is 13 amino acids long. The CDR3 DNA is TGTGCCAGCACCCGAGGGGAACTTCTTGAAGCTTTCTTT. The encoded protein is CASTRGELLEAFF.

This clonotype was seen many times. The chain has TRBV10-2 and TRBJ2-7; maybe TRBD2 (7 bases). In germline, CDR1 is WSHSY, CDR2 SAAADI. V was pared by 0 bases and J by 0 bases, with 15 bases between. The CDR3 spans 17 residues. As DNA, the CDR3 is TGCGCCAGCAGTGAGTCGGGGGCGGGGGTGAGCTCCTACGAGCAGTACTTC. It codes for CASSESGAGVSSYEQYF.

This clonotype occurred many times. J is TRBJ2-5 and V is TRBV20-1; 8 bases agree with TRBD1. CDR3 length equals 12 residues. In germline, CDR1 is DFQATT, CDR2 SNEGSKA (reference sequence). The junction had 4 bases not matched to a gene; V was cut back by 5 bases and J by 5 bases. CDR3 nucleotide sequence: TGCAGTGCTGACAGGGGCCTGGAGACCCAGTACTTC. This sequence encodes CSADRGLETQYF.

This clonotype was detected many times. The chain recombines TRBV10-3 with TRBJ2-1, with TRBD1 matching over 9 bases. The germline gives CDR1 ENHRY, CDR2 SYGVKD. The CDR3 runs to 14 residues. The J segment lost 4 bases and the V segment lost 9 bases, leaving 7 bases of the junction unmatched. As DNA, the CDR3 is TGTGCCATACCCCCAGGACAGGGGTACAATGAGCAGTTCTTC. Translation: CAIPPGQGYNEQFF.

This clonotype came up many times. The chain couples TRBV3-1 to TRBJ2-7; TRBD1 matches at 8 bases. Germline values: CDR1 LGHDT, CDR2 YNNKEL (reference sequence). The V segment lost 6 bases and the J segment 3 bases; nucleotides outside the gene matches: 4. This CDR3 contains 13 residues. CDR3 DNA sequence: TGTGCCAGCAGGGCAGGGGGCAGCTACGAGCAGTACTTC. Amino acid sequence: CASRAGGSYEQYF.

This clonotype was seen ten or more times. The V gene is TRBV5-5, the J gene TRBJ1-2; 8 bases are shared with TRBD1. J was trimmed by 4 bases and V by 4 bases; bases with no gene match: 6. CDR1 SGHKS and CDR2 YYEKEE come from the germline V gene (reference sequence). The length of the CDR3 is 14 residues. CDR3 loop: CASSRTGGGYGYTF. The CDR3 DNA sequence: TGTGCCAGCAGCCGCACAGGGGGTGGCTATGGCTACACCTTC.

This clonotype was observed many times. The chain combines TRBV7-9 with TRBJ2-5; TRBD1 matches at 10 bases. Germline V gives CDR1 SEHNR, CDR2 FQNEAQ (reference sequence). The trim removed 5 bases at V and 1 base at J, leaving 4 bases unmatched. CDR3 length: 15 amino acids. Here the CDR3 reads CASSRQGALQETQYF. CDR3 sequence (DNA): TGTGCCAGCAGCCGACAGGGGGCCCTCCAAGAGACCCAGTACTTC.

Ten or more counts support this clonotype. V gene TRBV10-2 combines with J gene TRBJ2-2; TRBD1 is a possible D gene (5 bases). This CDR3 region has 14 residues. The germline CDR1 and CDR2 sequences are WSHSY and SAAADI. V lost 10 bases and J 2 bases, leaving 14 bases between the germline ends. CDR3 sequence (DNA): TGCGCCACCCTCAGTAGGACAAACACCGGGGAGCTGTTTTTT. Protein: CATLSRTNTGELFF.

Many counts were recorded for this clonotype. The CDR3 is CASSLRRDEQFF. The CDR3 nucleotides are TGTGCCAGCAGTCTAAGGAGGGATGAGCAGTTCTTC. The V and J genes are TRBV6-5 and TRBJ2-1; D is possibly TRBD2 (6 bases). The CDR3 loop spans 12 amino acids. CDR1 is MNHEY, CDR2 SVGAGI, per germline. Trimming left V 5 bases short and J 8 bases short, with 10 bases between.